This is a list of T cell receptor beta chains from one sample in a study of shared clonotypes between healthy human individuals. Sequencing used immunoSEQ multiplex PCR; TCRdb keeps in-frame clones, though not all of them. Among around 300,000 clones listed, around 86% were seen once. Specimen: memory CD8+ T cells sorted from blood. Receptors were obtained from a man aged 18 to 30 in good health. Both conserved end residues are part of each CDR3. A D gene is named only where the DNA matches it firmly. Where a row states a size, it is once, few, many or the class of an expanded clone; other rows omit it.

j_gene	d_gene	abundance	v_gene	CDR3nt	CDR3aa
TRBJ2-5	TRBD2	.	TRBV6-5	TGTGCCAGCAGTTCTGTGGGGGGGCAAGAGACCCAGTACTTC	CASSSVGGQETQYF
TRBJ2-2	.	.	TRBV6-5	TGTGCCAGCAGTAGTAGTTCCCCGTCCGGGGAGCTGTTTTTT	CASSSSSPSGELFF
TRBJ1-1	.	.	TRBV10-3	TGTGCCATCAGTGGGGGCAGCGGGGCTGAAGCTTTCTTT	CAISGGSGAEAFF
TRBJ1-2	.	.	TRBV7-8	TGTGCCAGCAGCTTTCTTACGAACGGGGATTGGGGCTATGGCTACACCTTC	CASSFLTNGDWGYGYTF
TRBJ1-1	.	few	TRBV4-2	TGTGCCAGCAGCCAAGGGGGTTCATTCTATAACACTGAAGCTTTCTTT	CASSQGGSFYNTEAFF
TRBJ1-6	TRBD1	.	TRBV10-3	TGTGCCATCAGCGGACAGGGGGCTTTCCATAATTCACCCCTCCACTTT	CAISGQGAFHNSPLHF
TRBJ2-1	TRBD1	.	TRBV4-1	TGCGCCAGCAGCCAAGAGGAGTGGACAGGGTGGGATGAGCAGTTCTTC	CASSQEEWTGWDEQFF
TRBJ2-7	.	.	TRBV6-5	TGTGCCAGCACCCCCACAGGAGGCTACGAGCAGTACTTC	CASTPTGGYEQYF
TRBJ2-7	.	.	TRBV21-1	TGTGCCAGCAGCAAAGATGGTGTCTTTACGGAGCAGTACTTC	CASSKDGVFTEQYF
TRBJ2-7	TRBD1	.	TRBV5-1	TGCGCCAGCAGCGTTACAGGGGGACTTGCAACTACTGACGAGCAGTACTTC	CASSVTGGLATTDEQYF
TRBJ2-7	.	.	TRBV7-3	TGTGCCAGCAGCTTATCTAATCTTGACGAGCAGTACTTC	CASSLSNLDEQYF
TRBJ2-5	TRBD1	.	TRBV5-6	TGTGCCAGCAGCCCAGCGCCGGGACAGGGAGAGACCCAGTACTTC	CASSPAPGQGETQYF
TRBJ1-2	.	few	TRBV10-2	TGCGCCAGCAGTGAAGACTGGTTTATTGGCTACACCTTC	CASSEDWFIGYTF
TRBJ2-7	.	.	TRBV4-3	TGCGCCAGCAGCCAAGGCCGCGGGACCGCCTACGAGCAGTACTTC	CASSQGRGTAYEQYF
TRBJ1-1	.	.	TRBV15	TGTGCCACCAGCGTACCAGGGCGGAACACTGAAGCTTTCTTT	CATSVPGRNTEAFF
TRBJ2-7	TRBD2	once	TRBV27	TGTGCCAGCAACAAGGGACTACCCTCCTACGAGCAGTACTTC	CASNKGLPSYEQYF
TRBJ1-6	TRBD1	.	TRBV27	TGTGCCAGCAGCCATTCGTGGGACAGGGGGAGTCGAGGCCGGTCACCCCTCCACTTT	CASSHSWDRGSRGRSPLHF
TRBJ2-3	.	.	TRBV19	TGTGCCAGTAGTGAAAGGATAGAACCAGATACGCAGTATTTT	CASSERIEPDTQYF
TRBJ2-7	.	once	TRBV2	TGTGCCAGCAGCGGGGCCCAGAGCTCCTACGAGCAGTACTTC	CASSGAQSSYEQYF
TRBJ1-1	TRBD1	.	TRBV6-5	TGTGCCAGCAGTCACGACAGGGACGGGAACACTGAAGCTTTCTTT	CASSHDRDGNTEAFF
TRBJ1-1	.	.	TRBV11-2	TGTGCCAGCAGCTTACCTCGCGATGAAGCTTTCTTT	CASSLPRDEAFF
TRBJ2-1	TRBD2	.	TRBV10-3	TGTGCCATCAGTGAGTCGAAAGCGGGGGGAACGTACAATGAGCAGTTCTTC	CAISESKAGGTYNEQFF
TRBJ1-2	TRBD1	few	TRBV6-5	TGTGCCAGCAGTTGGACAGGGACCTATGGCTACACCTTC	CASSWTGTYGYTF
TRBJ2-3	.	.	TRBV4-2	TGTGCCAGCAGCCAAGTGGCAGATACAGATACGCAGTATTTT	CASSQVADTDTQYF
TRBJ2-7	TRBD1	.	TRBV7-6	TGTGCCAGCAGCTTAGCCGGGACAGGGTCAAACGAGCAGTACTTC	CASSLAGTGSNEQYF
TRBJ1-1	.	.	TRBV11-1	TGTGCCAGCAGGGAATACAACACTGAAGCTTTCTTT	CASREYNTEAFF
TRBJ2-1	TRBD2	.	TRBV11-2	TGTGCCAGCAGCCCCTTGGCGGGAGGGCCCGGTGAGCAGTTCTTC	CASSPLAGGPGEQFF
TRBJ2-7	TRBD2	.	TRBV30	TGTGCCTGGAGTCTCGGGAGGGCTTGGGAGCAGTACTTC	CAWSLGRAWEQYF
TRBJ1-3	.	.	TRBV6-6	TGTGCCAGCAGTTACTTACCGGGGGCTGGAAACACCATATATTTT	CASSYLPGAGNTIYF
TRBJ2-7	.	.	TRBV9	TGTGCCAGCAGCGTAGGATATCATCCTTACGAGCAGTACTTC	CASSVGYHPYEQYF
TRBJ1-1	.	.	TRBV27	TGTGCCAGCAGTCCTTACAGGGTGGACACTGAAGCTTTCTTT	CASSPYRVDTEAFF
TRBJ2-7	.	.	TRBV4-1	TGCGCCAGCAGCCATTTTTGGAGGATGCCCTACGAGCAGTACTTC	CASSHFWRMPYEQYF
TRBJ2-2	.	.	TRBV30	TGTGCCGGATTGGCCGGGGAGCTGTTTTTT	CAGLAGELFF
TRBJ2-7	.	.	TRBV15	TGTGCCACCAGCAGAGATTGGCCAACCGAGCAGTACTTC	CATSRDWPTEQYF
TRBJ2-7	TRBD2	.	TRBV6-1	TGTGCCAGCAGTGAAGGGGTAGCGGGGGGCATCTACGAGCAGTACTTC	CASSEGVAGGIYEQYF
TRBJ2-2	.	.	TRBV27	TGTGCCAGCAGAGTTGATACGGGGACCGGGGAGCTGTTTTTT	CASRVDTGTGELFF
TRBJ2-1	.	.	TRBV5-6	TGTGCCAGCAGCTTGGGGTGGAAAAGTAACAATGAGCAGTTCTTC	CASSLGWKSNNEQFF
TRBJ2-7	TRBD2	.	TRBV4-1	TGCGCCAGCAGCCAAGAATCTTTTTCGGGACTAGCCTCCTACGAGCAGTACTTC	CASSQESFSGLASYEQYF
TRBJ2-3	.	once	TRBV9	TGTGCCAGCAGCCCCTCCGGGGGAACAGATACGCAGTATTTT	CASSPSGGTDTQYF
TRBJ1-1	.	.	TRBV5-1	TGCGCCAGCAGCTACGGGGTGGAAGCTTTCTTT	CASSYGVEAFF
TRBJ1-2	.	.	TRBV6-5	TGTGCCAGCAGCAACAGTCCTCTAGACCCTGATGGCTACACCTTC	CASSNSPLDPDGYTF
TRBJ2-3	TRBD2	.	TRBV18	TGTGCCAGCTCGGGCTACAGCCCAGCGGGGGATTTCACAGATACGCAGTATTTT	CASSGYSPAGDFTDTQYF
TRBJ2-7	TRBD2	.	TRBV27	TGTGCCAGCAGCCATGGGCCGACTAGCGGGATCTACGAGCAGTACTTC	CASSHGPTSGIYEQYF